These 6 T cell receptor beta chains originate from one sample sequenced in a study of vaccination effects on CD4 cells after COVID-19. Using immunoSEQ multiplex PCR, the repertoire was profiled, and TCRdb retains in-frame clones only, with some absent. This sample has about 30,000 clones, with around 80% found just once. In the ViraFEST assay, antigen-specific CD4+ clonotypes were identified by expansion after peptide-pool stimulation. The culture ran for around ten days before CD4+ T cells were isolated. All study participants received two doses of BNT162b2 or mRNA-1273 vaccine. These receptors' targets are unknown. Material: CD4+ T cells from PBMCs cultured with SARS-CoV-2 spike peptides, obtained after COVID-19 vaccination. These receptors all come from a human donor who received a COVID-19 vaccine. Some clones in this sample may be carry-over from other donors' samples.

The chain employs TRBV5-1 and TRBJ2-4; D gene unclear. The CDR3 runs 14 residues. Trimming pared 3 bases from V and 0 bases from J, leaving 7 bases between. Germline CDR1 reads SGHRS; CDR2 reads YFSETQ. CDR3 DNA: TGCGCCAGCAGCTACGATATAGCCAAAAACATTCAGTACTTC. This codes for CASSYDIAKNIQYF.

The chain has TRBV2 and TRBJ1-6, with D tentatively TRBD1 (6 bases). The CDR3 sequence is 13 residues long. The germline V gene encodes CDR1 SNHLY and CDR2 FYNNEI. Trimming stripped 7 bases from V and 10 bases from J, with 14 bases between. The CDR3 loop is CASTRRGESPLHF. CDR3 in DNA: TGTGCCAGCACAAGAAGGGGGGAATCACCCCTCCACTTT.

CDR3 in amino acids: CASSKERTRRDGEQYV. Written as DNA, the CDR3 is TGTGCCAGCAGCAAAGAACGGACAAGGCGGGACGGCGAGCAGTACGTC. The genes are TRBV21-1 and TRBJ2-7; TRBD2, as called in the table, went unchecked against the DNA. TRBV21-1 is classified as a pseudogene. This CDR3 is 16 amino acids long.

The V call is TRBV11-3, the J call TRBJ2-3; 7 bases are shared with TRBD2. This CDR3 region has 17 residues. CDR1 SGHNT and CDR2 YENEEA come from the germline V gene. Trimming at V came to 1 base and at J to 5 bases, leaving 12 bases not matched to a gene. The CDR3 DNA is TGTGCCAGCAGCTTAGTTTCCCGTGGGGGGGGTCAAGATACGCAGTATTTT. It is translated as CASSLVSRGGGQDTQYF.

The chain is built from TRBV9 and TRBJ2-3; 8 bases align to TRBD1. Germline V gene data show CDR1 as SGDLS and CDR2 as YYNGEE. The length of the CDR3 is 16 residues. V lost 4 bases and J lost 0; bases outside the gene matches: 7. This chain's CDR3 is CASSYNTGGSTDTQYF. The CDR3 DNA reads as TGTGCCAGCAGCTACAACACAGGGGGAAGCACAGATACGCAGTATTTT.

The V and J genes are TRBV6-5 and TRBJ2-2, with a possible D match to TRBD1 (5 bases). With 8 bases removed from V and 8 bases from J, the gap between germline ends came to 18 bases. In germline, CDR1 is MNHEY, CDR2 SVGAGI. The CDR3 is 14 amino acids. This CDR3 is CASAVEGAVGELFF. CDR3 nucleotide sequence: TGTGCCAGCGCCGTAGAAGGGGCGGTAGGGGAGCTGTTTTTT.